The next 25 T cell receptor beta chains were all read from a single sample in a study of CD8 T cells in ankylosing spondylitis. TCRdb reprocessed the 5' RACE reads with MiXCR, giving one entry per CDR3 protein. Of about 250,000 distinct CDR3 sequences listed, 8% to 10% are singletons. Sequencing was performed on blood, either unsorted or a sorted T cell fraction (not recorded which). The source of these receptors is a female donor with ankylosing spondylitis or in good health (not recorded which).

This clonotype was seen many times. The CDR3 DNA reads as TGTGCCAGCAGTCATCACTACGAGCAGTACTTC. Protein sequence: CASSHHYEQYF. This chain joins TRBV6-2 or TRBV6-3 and TRBJ2-7; D call uncertain. Germline lookup yields CDR1 MNHEY and CDR2 SVGEGT. CDR3 length: 11 residues. Deletions cut 5 bases from V and 3 bases from J, with 5 bases between.

This clonotype was recorded at least ten times. The V and J genes are TRBV7-2 and TRBJ2-7, with D possibly being TRBD1 or TRBD2 (5 bases each). This CDR3 has 14 amino acids. CDR1 SGHTA and CDR2 FQGNSA come from the germline V gene. V gave up 5 bases and J gave up 4 bases, with 15 bases separating them. CDR3 amino acids: CASSQAGREYEQYF. CDR3 nucleotides: TGTGCCAGCAGCCAGGCGGGCAGGGAGTACGAGCAGTACTTC. The variable domain in full, with the rest retrieved from reference TRBV7-2 and TRBJ2-7, is GAGVSQSPSNKVTEKGKDVELRCDPISGHTALYWYRQSLGQGLEFLIYFQGNSAPDKSGLPSDRFSAERTGGSVSTLTIQRTQQEDSAVYLCASSQAGREYEQYFGPGTRLTVT.

The rearrangement links TRBV29-1 to TRBJ1-1; D may be TRBD1 (5 bases). Trimming removed 2 bases at V and 5 bases at J, with 15 bases between. The germline CDR1 and CDR2 sequences are SQVTM and ANQGSEA. This CDR3 is built from 14 residues. The CDR3 DNA reads as TGCAGCGTTGAAAAGGCCGGGGGACGGACTGAAGCTTTCTTT. This codes for CSVEKAGGRTEAFF.

The chain links TRBV23-1 to TRBJ2-7; no clear D. TRBV23-1 is labeled an ORF, and its function is uncertain. This CDR3 region has 13 residues. V dropped 6 bases and J dropped 0 bases, with 9 bases sitting between them. Here the CDR3 DNA reads TGCGCCAGCAGCCGACACAACTCCTACGAGCAGTACTTC. Protein sequence: CASSRHNSYEQYF.

This clonotype was seen ten or more times. The chain links TRBV12-3 or TRBV12-4 to TRBJ1-1; D remains ambiguous. The length of the CDR3 is 14 residues. Trimming removed 6 bases at V and 6 bases at J, with 17 bases between. CDR3 coding DNA: TGTGCCAGCAGGGCCAGAAGTGTTGAGGCTGAAGCTTTCTTT. Encoded protein: CASRARSVEAEAFF.

On this clonotype itself: It may be a read error: a sequence one base away is much more abundant. The chain recombines TRBV20-1 with TRBJ2-2; 13 positions match TRBD2. J lost 6 bases, V lost 5 bases, and 9 bases had no gene match. There are 16 residues in the CDR3. Germline V lookup: CDR1 DFQATT, CDR2 SNEGSKA (reference sequence). This CDR3 is CSAPGLAGADAGELFF. The DNA of the CDR3 is TGCAGTGCTCCCGGACTAGCGGGAGCAGACGCCGGGGAGCTGTTTTTT.

This clonotype was observed a handful of times. The chain recombines TRBV11-2 with TRBJ2-1; D may be TRBD2 (5 bases). Germline V gives CDR1 SGHAT, CDR2 FQNNGV. V lost 5 bases to trimming and J lost 0 bases, with 14 bases between them. The CDR3 consists of 16 residues. The CDR3 spells CASSPITGSSYNEQFF. CDR3 DNA sequence: TGTGCCAGCAGCCCAATAACGGGGAGCTCCTACAATGAGCAGTTCTTC.

This clonotype came up many times. One end of the junction does not line up with germline, which may come from a read error. The genes are TRBV6-6 and TRBJ2-7; D call uncertain. The V gene's germline CDR1 is MNHNY and CDR2 SVGAGI (reference sequence). This CDR3 has 11 amino acids. The CDR3 protein is CASSNSYEQYF. The CDR3 DNA reads as TGTGCCAGCAGTAACTCCTACGAGCAGTACTTC.

The V call is TRBV7-9, the J call TRBJ2-1, with 12 bases matching TRBD2. Germline V gene lookup returns CDR1 SEHNR and CDR2 FQNEAQ (reference sequence). V lost 5 bases, J lost 5 bases, and 4 bases stayed unmatched. The CDR3 is 15 residues long. The CDR3: CASSPSGREDNEQFF. DNA for the CDR3: TGTGCCAGCAGCCCTAGCGGGAGGGAAGACAATGAGCAGTTCTTC.

In its sample, this clonotype was seen many times. The J gene is TRBJ2-7, the V gene TRBV29-1, with 9 bases lining up with TRBD1. The CDR3 runs 14 residues. V was clipped by 6 bases and J by 6 bases; unmatched bases: 12. Germline V gene sequence: CDR1 SQVTM, CDR2 ANQGSEA. In DNA form, the CDR3 reads TGCAGCGTGGATACTCCGGGACAGGGTCCCGAGCAGTACTTC. Translation gives CSVDTPGQGPEQYF.

This chain links TRBV18 with TRBJ2-7; possible D gene TRBD1, 6 bases. The CDR3 spans 14 residues. The germline CDR1 and CDR2 sequences are KGHSH and LQKENI. The ends were cut back, 3 bases at V and 3 bases at J, with 12 bases in the middle. The CDR3: CASSPGQIYYEQYF. CDR3 DNA sequence: TGTGCCAGCTCACCTGGACAGATATACTACGAGCAGTACTTC. Based on the CDR3 plus reference TRBV18 and TRBJ2-7, the full variable domain is NAGVMQNPRHLVRRRGQEARLRCSPMKGHSHVYWYRQLPEEGLKFMVYLQKENIIDESGMPKERFSAEFPKEGPSILRIQQVVRGDSAAYFCASSPGQIYYEQYFGPGTRLTVT.

The table lists this clonotype with many counts. The chain employs TRBV20-1 and TRBJ1-1; D uncertain. The CDR3 is 14 amino acids. V lost 1 base and J lost 0, with 9 bases in between. The V gene's germline CDR1 is DFQATT and CDR2 SNEGSKA (reference sequence). CDR3 loop: CSARGAVLNTEAFF. Here the CDR3 DNA reads TGCAGTGCTAGAGGAGCGGTTTTGAACACTGAAGCTTTCTTT.

This clonotype has at least ten counts. The chain has TRBV29-1 and TRBJ2-1; D is unresolved. V was clipped by 4 bases and J by 13 bases, with 11 bases between them. Per the germline V gene, CDR1 is SQVTM and CDR2 is ANQGSEA. This CDR3 is built from 10 residues. The CDR3 region is CSVGHSQQFF. CDR3 coding DNA: TGCAGCGTTGGTCACAGTCAACAGTTCTTC.

This clonotype appeared many times. This rearrangement joins TRBV28 to TRBJ2-3, with 9 bases fitting TRBD2. CDR3 length: 16 amino acids. J was trimmed by 4 bases and V by 5 bases; bases with no gene match: 10. Per germline, CDR1 MDHEN and CDR2 SYDVKM. The CDR3 sequence is CASSPFLSGRADTQYF. As DNA, the CDR3 is TGTGCCAGCAGTCCATTCCTTAGCGGGAGAGCAGATACGCAGTATTTT.

This clonotype was seen repeatedly, ten times or more. V gene TRBV30 combines with J gene TRBJ1-5; maybe TRBD1 (6 bases). CDR1 GTSNPN and CDR2 SVGIG come from the germline V gene (reference sequence). The CDR3 totals 14 residues. V lost 0 bases, J lost 7 bases, and 13 bases lay in between. The chain's CDR3 is CAWSVQTGRQPQHF. The CDR3 nucleotides are TGTGCCTGGAGTGTCCAGACAGGACGACAGCCCCAGCATTTT.

This clonotype was observed at least ten times. V gene TRBV29-1 combines with J gene TRBJ2-3; a weak D match, TRBD2 (5 bases). CDR1 and CDR2 from the germline V gene are SQVTM and ANQGSEA. Trimming shortened V by 4 bases and J by 10 bases, and 9 bases separated the two germline ends. This CDR3 has 10 residues. CDR3 bases: TGCAGCGTTGGTCCCGGGGCGCAGTATTTT. It is translated as CSVGPGAQYF.

This clonotype was counted ten times or more. V usage is TRBV5-1 and J usage is TRBJ2-7; D unclear. This CDR3 is built from 13 residues. Trimming cost V 0 bases and J 4 bases, with 8 bases left between them. CDR1 and CDR2 (germline): SGHRS, YFSETQ. CDR3 loop: CASSLAPMYEQYF. For the CDR3, the DNA is TGCGCCAGCAGCTTGGCCCCCATGTACGAGCAGTACTTC.

This clonotype was detected many times. This rearrangement joins TRBV3-1 to TRBJ2-7; D not resolved. Germline V gene data show CDR1 as LGHDT and CDR2 as YNNKEL (reference sequence). V was trimmed by 3 bases and J by 6 bases, leaving 6 bases between them. The CDR3 contains 11 residues. For the CDR3, the DNA is TGTGCCAGCAGCCACGGAATCGAGCAGTACTTC. This encodes CASSHGIEQYF.

This clonotype was found a few times. The gene calls are TRBV7-2 and TRBJ2-3; the D gene is possibly TRBD2 (6 bases). The V gene's germline CDR1 is SGHTA and CDR2 FQGNSA. The CDR3 spans 14 residues. Trimming took off 7 bases at V and 10 bases at J, with 21 bases between the two ends. The CDR3 loop is CASIGGGFDGAQYF. The DNA for the CDR3 is TGTGCCAGCATTGGGGGAGGCTTTGATGGGGCGCAGTATTTT. The whole variable domain, filled in from reference TRBV7-2 and TRBJ2-3, reads GAGVSQSPSNKVTEKGKDVELRCDPISGHTALYWYRQSLGQGLEFLIYFQGNSAPDKSGLPSDRFSAERTGGSVSTLTIQRTQQEDSAVYLCASIGGGFDGAQYFGPGTRLTVL.

This clonotype was seen many times. V is TRBV20-1 and J is TRBJ2-1; D is unclear. Trimming stripped 0 bases from V and 2 bases from J, with 11 bases between. In germline, CDR1 is DFQATT, CDR2 SNEGSKA (reference sequence). This CDR3 is built from 15 residues. The CDR3 DNA reads TGCAGTGCTAGAGATCTAACGGCGGCCTACAATGAGCAGTTCTTC. Amino acids: CSARDLTAAYNEQFF.

With regard to this clonotype: A clone one base away is much larger, so this may be a read error. The chain couples TRBV12-3 or TRBV12-4 to TRBJ2-3; TRBD2 is a possible D gene (6 bases). The CDR3 totals 14 residues. The CDR3 is CAGSITGGPDTQYF. CDR3 sequence (DNA): TGTGCCGGCAGTATAACCGGAGGGCCTGATACGCAGTATTTT.

This clonotype was counted ten times or more. The rearrangement joins TRBV12-3 or TRBV12-4 to TRBJ2-3; tentative D call: TRBD1 (7 bases). The CDR3 has 15 residues. V was trimmed by 6 bases and J by 5 bases, leaving 18 bases between them. CDR3 protein: CASSRARGRGDTQYF. The DNA of the CDR3 is TGTGCCAGCAGCCGGGCGAGGGGGCGGGGAGATACGCAGTATTTT.

This clonotype has at least ten counts. The gene calls are TRBV6-4 and TRBJ2-1; TRBD2 agrees at 8 bases. The germline gives CDR1 MRHNA, CDR2 SNTAGT. The CDR3 runs 19 residues. The V gene end was trimmed by 5 bases and the J gene end by 2 bases; junction bases not matched to a gene: 17. CDR3 in amino acids: CASSTPPSLDGRAYNEQFF. The CDR3 DNA follows: TGTGCCAGCAGTACTCCCCCCTCCCTAGACGGGAGGGCCTACAATGAGCAGTTCTTC.

The table lists this clonotype with many counts. The V call is TRBV6-2 or TRBV6-3, the J call TRBJ2-3; 12 nucleotides line up with TRBD2. Germline CDR1 MNHEY, CDR2 SVGEGT. V lost 2 bases, J lost 9 bases, and 12 bases stayed unmatched. The CDR3 has 17 amino acids. Here the CDR3 reads CASSYEDPVLAGGTQYF. The DNA of the CDR3 is TGTGCCAGCAGTTACGAGGACCCGGTACTAGCGGGAGGCACGCAGTATTTT.

The chain joins TRBV5-8 to TRBJ1-2, with 7 bases identical to TRBD1. The germline CDR1 and CDR2 sequences are SGHTS and YDEGEE. This CDR3 comprises 13 residues. The V segment lost 2 bases and the J segment 9 bases; nucleotides outside the gene matches: 7. CDR3 in amino acids: CASSFDRVWSYTF. Written as DNA, the CDR3 is TGTGCCAGCAGCTTCGACAGGGTATGGAGCTACACCTTC.